The present entry profiles one TCR beta chain with its context. V lost 6 bases and J lost 0, with 12 bases in between. The germline V gene encodes CDR1 MNHEY and CDR2 SMNVEV (reference sequence). The CDR3 length is 16 residues. This sample was included in a study of shared clonotypes between healthy human individuals. Terminally differentiated effector memory CD45RA+ cells were excluded by CCR7 positive selection of CD45RO-negative cells. Profiling relied on immunoSEQ multiplex PCR, and the TCRdb table lists in-frame clones only, not all of them. Of roughly 2,000,000 clones in the sample, approximately 95% were seen once.

The rearrangement joins TRBV27 to TRBJ1-6; possibly TRBD1 for D (5 bases). This sequence was found in a man younger than 30 in good health. The source material was naive CD8+ T cells sorted from blood. The CDR3 sequence is CASRPGLSSYNSPLHF. In DNA, the CDR3 is TGTGCCAGCAGACCGGGACTCAGCTCCTATAATTCACCCCTCCACTTT.